Only one count was recorded for the clone carrying this T cell receptor (beta chain). This specimen comes from a study of shared clonotypes between healthy human individuals. Study overall: The donor pool was made up of a couple of women and a few men aged 18 to 49.

Donors, healthy HIV-negative adults, lacked recent acute infections or vaccinations. For every subset, genomic DNA was evenly distributed across several immunoSEQ plates. Approximately 210 ng DNA, approximately 31,000 T cell genomes, went into each sorted-subset replicate PCR. Repertoires were generated with immunoSEQ multiplex PCR, while TCRdb's copy carries only in-frame clones and drops some. The sample comprises about 1 million clones, roughly 80% of which are singletons, and approximately 1.3% rests with the top ten. Sequences were obtained from memory CD4+ T cells sorted from blood. Subset specified: CD45RA-negative fraction. This clonotype originated in a man aged 18 to 35 in good health.

CDR3 amino acids: CASSRTLTGELFF. CDR3 sequence (DNA): TGTGCCAGCAGTCGGACCCTAACCGGGGAGCTGTTTTTT. This sequence joins TRBV27 and TRBJ2-2; no firm D call. The germline CDR1 and CDR2 sequences are MNHEY and SMNVEV (reference sequence). This CDR3 has 13 amino acids. Trimming stripped 5 bases from V and 5 bases from J, with 9 bases between.